What follows describes a single T cell receptor (beta chain). Its antigen is still unknown. The primer mix had 60 Vbeta and 13 Jbeta primers. Produced via immunoSEQ multiplex PCR; TCRdb's table is partial and in-frame only. The sample shows more than 20,000 clones, just under 80% of them seen only once. The sample belongs to a study of cytomegalovirus exposure and HLA in healthy donors. Study-wide points: The presence/absence work took it that sequencing depth was about the same across donors. When a later analysis compared HLA-associated TCR beta chains with equally common others, the HLA-associated chains turned out to be more clonally expanded and to have lower generation probabilities. Despite most TCR sequences being rare, some public TCRs occurred in many donors.

CDR3 size: 13 residues. Germline CDR1 and CDR2: MDHEN and SYDVKM. Trimming took off 5 bases at V and 1 base at J, with 8 bases between the two ends. Healthy bone marrow donors made up the cohort. Sequenced input: PBMCs. The sequence was collected from a male donor in good health and CMV-seronegative. The chain combines TRBV28 with TRBJ1-2; D call uncertain. CDR3 residues: CASSDDNNYGYTF. The CDR3 DNA sequence: TGTGCCAGCAGTGATGACAATAACTATGGCTACACCTTC.